This T cell receptor (beta chain) comes out of a study of CD8 T cells in Susac syndrome. Study details: Treatment status at blood draw for the Susac syndrome patients was therapy-naive, corticosteroids, or intravenous immunoglobulin alone.

V was clipped by 11 bases and J by 10 bases, with 21 bases between them. The CDR3 has 13 residues. Looked up from germline, CDR1 is MNHEY and CDR2 is SVGEGT. Reverse transcription used about 0.45 to 1 ug RNA and random hexamers. Across 54 Vbeta and 13 Jbeta, TCR beta CDR3 was amplified with immunoSEQ multiplex PCR. MiXCR, applied by TCRdb to the immunoSEQ multiplex PCR reads, yields one record per CDR3 protein. The repertoire consists of about 94,000 distinct CDR3 sequences, with roughly 94% occurring once and the leading ten covering about 0.3%. FACS enriched CD8+ TEMRA cells, while bulk CD8+ and CD4+ were negatively isolated.

Material for sequencing was CD4+ T cells from PBMCs. The chain joins TRBV6-2 or TRBV6-3 to TRBJ2-1; either TRBD1 or TRBD2 may supply D (5 bases each). This receptor was obtained from a human donor with Susac syndrome. The CDR3 nucleotides are TGTGCCTCCCGACGGGACGGCGGGCCGGAGCAGTTCTTC. Protein product: CASRRDGGPEQFF.